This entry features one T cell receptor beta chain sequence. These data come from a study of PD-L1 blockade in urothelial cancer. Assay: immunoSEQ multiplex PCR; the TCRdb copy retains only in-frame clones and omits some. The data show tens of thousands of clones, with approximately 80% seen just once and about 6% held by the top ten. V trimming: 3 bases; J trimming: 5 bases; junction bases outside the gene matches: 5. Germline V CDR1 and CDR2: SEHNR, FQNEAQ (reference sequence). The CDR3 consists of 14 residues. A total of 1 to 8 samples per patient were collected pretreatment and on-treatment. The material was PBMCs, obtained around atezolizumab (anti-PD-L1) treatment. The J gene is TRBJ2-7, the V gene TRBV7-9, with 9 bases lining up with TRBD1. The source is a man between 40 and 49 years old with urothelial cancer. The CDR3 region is CASSFDRGSHEQYF. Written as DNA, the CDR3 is TGTGCCAGCAGCTTCGACAGGGGGTCCCACGAGCAGTACTTC.